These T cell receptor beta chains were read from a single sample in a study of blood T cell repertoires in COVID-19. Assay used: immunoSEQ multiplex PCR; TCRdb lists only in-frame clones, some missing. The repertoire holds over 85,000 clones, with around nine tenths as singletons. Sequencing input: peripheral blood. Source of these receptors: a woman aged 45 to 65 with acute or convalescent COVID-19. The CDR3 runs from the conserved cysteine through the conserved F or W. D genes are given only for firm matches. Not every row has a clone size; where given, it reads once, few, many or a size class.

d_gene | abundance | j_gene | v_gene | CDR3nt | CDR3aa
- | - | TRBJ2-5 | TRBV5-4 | TGTGCCAGCAGCTTTGGAGGGACTCAGCAAGAGACCCAGTACTTC | CASSFGGTQQETQYF
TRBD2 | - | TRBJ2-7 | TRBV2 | TGTGCCAGCAGTGATAGGGCGGGAGCGGGTTACGAGCAGTACTTC | CASSDRAGAGYEQYF
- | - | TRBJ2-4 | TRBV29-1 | TGCAGCGTTGAATGGGCAGGAAACATTCAGTACTTC | CSVEWAGNIQYF
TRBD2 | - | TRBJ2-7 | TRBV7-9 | TGTGCCAGCAGCCCTGGGACTAGCGGGAGACGTCCCGCCGACGAGCAGTACTTC | CASSPGTSGRRPADEQYF
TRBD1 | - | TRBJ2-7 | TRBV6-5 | TGTGCCAGCCAGACTAGTGGGACAGGGGGCTTCGAGCAGTACTTC | CASQTSGTGGFEQYF
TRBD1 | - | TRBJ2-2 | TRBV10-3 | TGTGCCATCAGCGCATCCCGGGACAGGGCAAACACCGGGGAGCTGTTTTTT | CAISASRDRANTGELFF
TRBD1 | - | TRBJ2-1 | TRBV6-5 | TGTGCCAGCAGTTATAATAGGGGGCTGGGGCAGTTCTTC | CASSYNRGLGQFF
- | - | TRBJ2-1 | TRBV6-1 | TGTGCCAGCAGTGAATACGGGAGCCCTCAAGGCGATGAGCAGTTCTTC | CASSEYGSPQGDEQFF
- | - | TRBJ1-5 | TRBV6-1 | TGTGCCAGCAGTGAAGACAGGGTGGTCCAGCCCCAGCATTTT | CASSEDRVVQPQHF
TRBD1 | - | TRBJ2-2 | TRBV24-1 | TGTGCCACCAGTGATCCCTCAGGGGGAACCGGGGAGCTGTTTTTT | CATSDPSGGTGELFF
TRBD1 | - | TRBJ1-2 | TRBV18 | TGTGCCAGCTCACCAGGGACAGGCGAACTCTATGGCTACACCTTC | CASSPGTGELYGYTF
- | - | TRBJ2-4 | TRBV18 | TGTGCCAGCTCACCACCTGAGGCAGGGGCGGAAAACATTCAGTACTTC | CASSPPEAGAENIQYF
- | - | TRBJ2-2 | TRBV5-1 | TGCGCCAGCAGCTTGAATAGCCACGGGGAGCTGTTTTTT | CASSLNSHGELFF
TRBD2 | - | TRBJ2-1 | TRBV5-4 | TGTGCCAGCAGCTTGGAGGCGGGAGGGCCCTACAATGAGCAGTTCTTC | CASSLEAGGPYNEQFF
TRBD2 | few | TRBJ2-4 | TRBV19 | TGTGCCAGTAGTATTGCGGGAGGGGGTCCTAGGAACATTCAGTACTTC | CASSIAGGGPRNIQYF
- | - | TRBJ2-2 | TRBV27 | TGTGCCAGCAGTGGGGGGGCCAACACCGGGGAGCTGTTTTTT | CASSGGANTGELFF
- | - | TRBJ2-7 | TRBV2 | TGTGCCAGCAGCGGGGGGCCTTCCCTCTACGAGCAGTACTTC | CASSGGPSLYEQYF
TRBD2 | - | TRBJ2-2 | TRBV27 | TGTGCCAGCAGTTCCGGACTAGCGGGAGGATGGGATTTCACCGGGGAGCTGTTTTTT | CASSSGLAGGWDFTGELFF
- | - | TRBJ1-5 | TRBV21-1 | TGTGCCAGCAGCAAAGGGTATGTGGGGCAGGGGGAACGAAGGCGCAATCAGCCCCAGCATTTT | CASSKGYVGQGERRRNQPQHF
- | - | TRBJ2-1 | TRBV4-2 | TGTGCCAGCAGCCAAGAGGCGGTCACTGAGCAGTTCTTC | CASSQEAVTEQFF
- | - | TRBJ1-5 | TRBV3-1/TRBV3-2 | TGTGCCAGCAGCCGGACAGATAGCAATCAGCCCCAGCATTTT | CASSRTDSNQPQHF
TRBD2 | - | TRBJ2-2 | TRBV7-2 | TGTGCCAGCAGGGGGGCGGGAGGCAGTACCGGGGAGCTGTTTTTT | CASRGAGGSTGELFF
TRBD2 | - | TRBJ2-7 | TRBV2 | TGTGCCAGCAGGGTAGCGGGAGGTGTTTACGAGCAGTACTTC | CASRVAGGVYEQYF
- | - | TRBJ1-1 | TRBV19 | TGTGCCAGTAGCGTAGCTCTGGCACGGGTGAACACTGAAGCTTTCTTT | CASSVALARVNTEAFF
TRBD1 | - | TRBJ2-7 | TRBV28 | TGTGCCAGCAGTTTCGACAGGGAAAGCGAGCAGTACTTC | CASSFDRESEQYF
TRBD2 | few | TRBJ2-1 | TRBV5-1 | TGCGCCAGCAGCCCGGGACTAGCGCCTTCCAATGAGCAGTTCTTC | CASSPGLAPSNEQFF
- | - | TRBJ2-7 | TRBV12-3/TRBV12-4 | TGTGCCAGCAGTGCTAGATCGTACGAGCAGTACTTC | CASSARSYEQYF
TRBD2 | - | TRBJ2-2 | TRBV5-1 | TGCGCCAGCAGCTCTAGCGGGAGGAACACCGGGGAGCTGTTTTTT | CASSSSGRNTGELFF
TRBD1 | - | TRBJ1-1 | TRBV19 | TGTGCCAGTAGTCCGGACAGGGGGAGGTCTGAAGCTTTCTTT | CASSPDRGRSEAFF
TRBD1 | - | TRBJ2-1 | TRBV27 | TGTGCCAGCAGTTTCCTAACAGGGGAACAGTACTACAATGAGCAGTTCTTC | CASSFLTGEQYYNEQFF
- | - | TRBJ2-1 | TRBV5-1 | TGCGCCAGCAGTCATGATCGTGGGCTATACAATGAGCAGTTCTTC | CASSHDRGLYNEQFF
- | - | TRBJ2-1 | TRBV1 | TGCACCAGCAGCTTTTCGGGACTAGCGGGAGGTTGGGCCTACAATGAGCAGTTCTTC | CTSSFSGLAGGWAYNEQFF
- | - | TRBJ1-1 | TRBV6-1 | TGTGCCAGCAGTGAAGGTTACAGCCAGGGCAGGGCTTTCTTT | CASSEGYSQGRAFF